The entry below describes one TCR beta chain. This entry comes from a study of control samples from healthy donors and cancer patients. Data came from immunoSEQ multiplex PCR; TCRdb stores just in-frame clones and leaves some out. This sample carries over 150,000 clones, over 85% of them seen once, and the ten largest clones take roughly 1.5%. The CDR3 has 13 amino acids. Germline CDR1 is SGHAT and CDR2 is FQNNGV. V lost 2 bases to trimming and J lost 3 bases, with 5 bases between them. This sequence was found in a man between 25 and 39 years old in good health. The V call is TRBV11-2, the J call TRBJ2-1; no reliable D call. The sample consisted of blood. The CDR3 bases are TGTGCCAGCAGCTTATCTTTCTACAATGAGCAGTTCTTC. Translating gives CASSLSFYNEQFF.